Sequencing of this T cell receptor beta chain was carried out in a study of blood T cell repertoires in COVID-19. Overall study context: Some COVID-19 samples were acute and others convalescent; all came from the United States, Italy and Spain. T cells, B-cell-depleted T cells, or PBMCs supplied cDNA or gDNA.

Methods used by the authors: Amplified reference gene primers provided the basis for estimating nucleated cell counts. The method was immunoSEQ multiplex PCR; TCRdb's version includes in-frame clones alone and lacks a portion of them. V, J and clone size were drawn from that table, and D and trimming were deduced from the DNA. The sample consists of hundreds of thousands of clones, around 87% of them appearing once. Material: peripheral blood. The sequence was obtained from a man between 65 and 85 years old with acute or convalescent COVID-19.

The CDR3 region has the DNA TGTGCCAGCACCAGGGGCTTTTCCTACAATGAGCAGTTCTTC. It is translated as CASTRGFSYNEQFF. This chain links TRBV7-9 with TRBJ2-1, with D tentatively TRBD1 (6 bases). The ends were cut back, 7 bases at V and 1 base at J, with 11 bases in the middle. This CDR3 comprises 14 residues. Germline loops: CDR1 SEHNR, CDR2 FQNEAQ (reference sequence).